Detailed here is one TCR beta chain. Its antigen is not known. This sample was included in a study of OX40 agonist ivuxolimab in advanced cancers. About the study: In this cohort, patients received ivuxolimab, an agonistic anti-OX40 (CD134) antibody. Eligibility admitted prior anti-PD-1, anti-PD-L1 or anti-CTLA-4 therapy; 30% to 40% had some. General study points: Mean expanded clone counts were higher in CD8+ than CD4+ T cells.

TCRdb's copy holds only in-frame clones and misses some; the assay was immunoSEQ multiplex PCR. This repertoire shows about 50,000 clones, about 83% found once; its top ten account for 0.5% to 0.7%. The receptor was isolated from an adult with an advanced solid tumor such as melanoma, head and neck, liver or kidney cancer. The input for sequencing was CD4+ or CD8+ T cells sorted from blood, taken in a trial of the OX40 agonist ivuxolimab.

The CDR3 DNA reads as TGTGCCAGCAGTGAATTGGTGATGGGGAATAGCAATCAGCCCCAGCATTTT. Protein: CASSELVMGNSNQPQHF. The V call is TRBV6-1, the J call TRBJ1-5; unclear D gene. Trimming pared 2 bases from V and 0 bases from J, leaving 14 bases between. Germline V gene data show CDR1 as MNHNS and CDR2 as SASEGT. The length of the CDR3 is 17 residues.